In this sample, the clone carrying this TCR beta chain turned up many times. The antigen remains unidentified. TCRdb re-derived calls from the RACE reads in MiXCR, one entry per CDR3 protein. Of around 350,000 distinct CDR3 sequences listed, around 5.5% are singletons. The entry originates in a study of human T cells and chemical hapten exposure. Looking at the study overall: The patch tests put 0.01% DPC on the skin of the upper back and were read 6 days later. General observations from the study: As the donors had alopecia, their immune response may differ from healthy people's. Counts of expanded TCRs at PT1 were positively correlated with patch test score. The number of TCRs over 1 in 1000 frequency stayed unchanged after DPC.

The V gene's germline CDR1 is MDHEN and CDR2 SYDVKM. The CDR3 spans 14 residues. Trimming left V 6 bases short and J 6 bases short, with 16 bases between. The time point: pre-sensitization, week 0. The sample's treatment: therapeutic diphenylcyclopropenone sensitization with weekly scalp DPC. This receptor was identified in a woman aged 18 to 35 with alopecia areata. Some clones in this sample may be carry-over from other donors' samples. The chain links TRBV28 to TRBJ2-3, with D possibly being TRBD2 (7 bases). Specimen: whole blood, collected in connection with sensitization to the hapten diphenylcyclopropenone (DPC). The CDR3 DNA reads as TGTGCCAGCAGAACCGCGGGGGCCTGGGATACGCAGTATTTT. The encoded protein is CASRTAGAWDTQYF.